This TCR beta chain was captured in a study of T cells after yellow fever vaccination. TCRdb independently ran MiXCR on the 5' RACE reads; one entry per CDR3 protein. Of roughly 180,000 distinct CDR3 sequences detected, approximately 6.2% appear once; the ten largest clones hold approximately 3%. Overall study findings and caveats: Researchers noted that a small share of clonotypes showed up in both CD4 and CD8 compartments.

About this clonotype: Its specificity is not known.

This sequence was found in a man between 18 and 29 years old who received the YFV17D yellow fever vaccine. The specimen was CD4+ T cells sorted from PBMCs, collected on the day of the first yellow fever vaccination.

CDR3 sequence: CASSSGHPGNTIYF. CDR3 bases: TGTGCCAGCAGCTCAGGACATCCTGGAAACACCATATATTTT. V is TRBV7-2 and J is TRBJ1-3, with a weak D call TRBD1 (5 bases). Germline-derived CDR1 and CDR2 are SGHTA and FQGNSA. The CDR3 has 14 amino acids. Trimming removed 4 bases at V and 2 bases at J, with 9 bases between.